This entry lists 31 T cell receptor beta chains sequenced from one sample in a study of T cell responses to AZD1222 COVID-19 vaccine. Clones were read by immunoSEQ multiplex PCR, and TCRdb kept only the in-frame ones, dropping some. This table has about 150,000 clones, 90% appearing once. Sequences were derived from peripheral blood, sampled on day 0 of AZD1222 vaccination. These receptors came from an adult in good health.

The chain carries TRBV7-2 and TRBJ2-7; no clear D. Trimming shortened V by 1 base and J by 0 bases, and 7 bases separated the two germline ends. The CDR3 length is 14 residues. The germline V gene encodes CDR1 SGHTA and CDR2 FQGNSA. Here the CDR3 reads CASSLVTSSYEQYF. CDR3 nucleotide sequence: TGTGCCAGCAGCTTAGTAACCAGCTCCTACGAGCAGTACTTC.

This clone was found once. V gene TRBV6-4 combines with J gene TRBJ2-4; D may be TRBD2 (5 bases). V gave up 2 bases and J gave up 1 base, with 18 bases separating them. From germline, CDR1 is MRHNA and CDR2 SNTAGT. The CDR3 runs 18 residues. The CDR3 loop is CASSDQDSKKWAKNIQYF. The CDR3 DNA follows: TGTGCCAGCAGTGACCAGGACTCCAAAAAATGGGCCAAAAACATTCAGTACTTC.

The table lists this clone with a count of one. V and J are TRBV5-1 and TRBJ2-3; no definite D call. Trimming removed 4 bases at V and 6 bases at J, with 3 bases between. CDR3 length equals 10 residues. The V gene's germline CDR1 is SGHRS and CDR2 YFSETQ. CDR3 residues: CASSGDTQYF. CDR3 sequence (DNA): TGCGCCAGCAGCGGGGATACGCAGTATTTT.

The J gene is TRBJ1-1, the V gene TRBV5-6, with 9 bases lining up with TRBD1. Germline assignment: CDR1 SGHDT and CDR2 YYEEEE. The CDR3 has 12 residues. The junction had 6 bases not matched to a gene; V was cut back by 3 bases and J by 12 bases. CDR3 amino acids: CASSYGTGLSFF. For the CDR3, the DNA is TGTGCCAGCAGCTACGGGACAGGGTTGTCTTTCTTT.

CDR3 in amino acids: CASSLRQGYYEQYF. CDR3 bases: TGTGCCAGTAGTTTAAGACAGGGTTATTACGAGCAGTACTTC. This chain joins TRBV19 and TRBJ2-7; 7 nucleotides match TRBD1. The CDR3 runs 14 residues. CDR1 is LNHDA and CDR2 is SQIVND in the germline V gene (reference sequence). V lost 5 bases and J lost 4; bases outside the gene matches: 8.

The V call is TRBV28, the J call TRBJ2-7; TRBD1 is a possible D gene (6 bases). The CDR3 loop spans 11 amino acids. CDR1 is MDHEN, CDR2 SYDVKM, per germline. V was trimmed by 8 bases and J by 7 bases, leaving 12 bases between them. This chain's CDR3 is CASLTGREQYF. CDR3 sequence (DNA): TGTGCCAGCCTTACAGGGCGAGAGCAGTACTTC. The whole variable domain, remainder taken from reference TRBV28 and TRBJ2-7, is DVKVTQSSRYLVKRTGEKVFLECVQDMDHENMFWYRQDPGLGLRLIYFSYDVKMKEKGDIPEGYSVSREKKERFSLILESASTNQTSMYLCASLTGREQYFGPGTRLTVT.

CDR3 amino acids: CASSQDNRPGAEQYF. CDR3 nucleotides: TGCGCCAGCAGCCAAGATAATAGGCCAGGGGCCGAGCAGTACTTC. The chain uses TRBV4-3 and TRBJ2-7, with D possibly matching TRBD1 (6 bases). CDR3 length: 15 amino acids. Trimming left V 0 bases short and J 6 bases short, with 15 bases between. The V gene's germline CDR1 is LGHNA and CDR2 YSLEER.

The chain has TRBV7-3 and TRBJ1-6; no clear D. V gave up 2 bases and J gave up 5 bases, with 4 bases separating them. Germline V CDR1 and CDR2: SGHTA, FQGTGA. The CDR3 is 13 residues long. Here the CDR3 DNA reads TGTGCCAGCAGCTTACAGGATAATTCACCCCTCCACTTT. Protein: CASSLQDNSPLHF. Complete variable domain (other parts from reference TRBV7-3 and TRBJ1-6): GAGVSQTPSNKVTEKGKYVELRCDPISGHTALYWYRQSLGQGPEFLIYFQGTGAADDSGLPNDRFFAVRPEGSVSTLKIQRTERGDSAVYLCASSLQDNSPLHFGNGTRLTVT.

The sample holds one count of this clone. CDR3 coding DNA: TGTGCCAGCAGTGCTAGCGGGAGTCTTCGCGAGCAGTTCTTC. The encoded protein is CASSASGSLREQFF. The chain uses TRBV2 and TRBJ2-1, with TRBD2 matching over 10 bases. Germline V gives CDR1 SNHLY, CDR2 FYNNEI. The CDR3 totals 14 residues. Losses at the gene ends were 4 bases for V and 10 bases for J; bases not matched to a gene: 7.

The gene calls are TRBV5-1 and TRBJ1-1, with D unclear. Trimming shortened V by 4 bases and J by 1 base, and 2 bases separated the two germline ends. The CDR3 length is 11 residues. Per the germline V gene, CDR1 is SGHRS and CDR2 is YFSETQ. In DNA form, the CDR3 reads TGCGCCAGCAGCCAGAACACTGAAGCTTTCTTT. Translating gives CASSQNTEAFF.

This chain links TRBV20-1 with TRBJ1-1; D unclear. This CDR3 spans 12 amino acids. CDR1 is DFQATT, CDR2 SNEGSKA, per germline (reference sequence). V was pared by 3 bases and J by 10 bases, with 15 bases between. CDR3 amino acids: CSASRPAVLAFF. As DNA, the CDR3 is TGCAGTGCTAGTCGACCCGCCGTTTTAGCTTTCTTT.

This chain uses TRBV4-3 with TRBJ2-1; 10 bases align to TRBD2. J lost 6 bases, V lost 4 bases, and 9 bases had no gene match. Germline-derived CDR1 and CDR2 are LGHNA and YSLEER. The CDR3 has 16 amino acids. The CDR3 DNA sequence: TGCGCCAGCAGCCCCCCCATAGCGGGAGGTGGCAATGAGCAGTTCTTC. Residues: CASSPPIAGGGNEQFF.

This chain connects TRBV5-4 to TRBJ1-2; D gene uncertain. This CDR3 has 14 amino acids. From germline, CDR1 is SGHNT and CDR2 YYREEE (reference sequence). Trimming shortened V by 9 bases and J by 0 bases, and 15 bases separated the two germline ends. Written as DNA, the CDR3 is TGTGCCACCCAAGCGACATATACTAACTATGGCTACACCTTC. It specifies CATQATYTNYGYTF.

The chain has TRBV10-3 and TRBJ1-4, with D perhaps matching TRBD1 (6 bases). This CDR3 contains 17 residues. The germline CDR1 and CDR2 sequences are ENHRY and SYGVKD. V lost 3 bases, J lost 6 bases, and 20 bases lay in between. CDR3 bases: TGTGCCATCAGTGACCCGACGACAGGCCCGACCTATGAAAAACTGTTTTTT. It specifies CAISDPTTGPTYEKLFF.

The chain uses TRBV11-2 and TRBJ2-7; D is uncertain. CDR3 length: 12 amino acids. Trimming cost V 4 bases and J 2 bases, with 6 bases left between them. CDR1 and CDR2 from the germline V gene are SGHAT and FQNNGV. The CDR3 is CASSSRPYEQYF. CDR3 nucleotides: TGTGCCAGCAGCTCCAGACCCTACGAGCAGTACTTC.

A note on this clone: One end of the junction fails to match germline, which may point to a read error. The CDR3 bases are TGTGCCGGCAGATCGGGACTAGCGGGAAAAAGCTCCTACGAGCAGTACTTC. It translates to CAGRSGLAGKSSYEQYF. This chain uses TRBV27 with TRBJ2-7; 13 nucleotides agree with TRBD2. Germline V gives CDR1 MNHEY, CDR2 SMNVEV (reference sequence). The CDR3 totals 17 residues.

The chain uses TRBV7-2 and TRBJ2-5, with 8 positions matching TRBD2. The germline V gene has CDR1 SGHTA and CDR2 FQGNSA. V gave up 5 bases and J gave up 2 bases; unmatched junction bases: 7. The CDR3 covers 15 residues. The CDR3 loop is CASSTQREWQETQYF. Written as DNA, the CDR3 is TGTGCCAGCAGCACGCAGCGGGAGTGGCAAGAGACCCAGTACTTC.

The V call is TRBV6-1, the J call TRBJ2-7; maybe TRBD2 (5 bases). The V end lost 3 bases, the J end lost 1 base, and 10 bases lay between the germline ends. Germline V gives CDR1 MNHNS, CDR2 SASEGT. The CDR3 is 14 residues long. The CDR3 DNA reads TGTGCCAGCAGTGAGGTACGAGGGTCCTACGAGCAGTACTTC. Translated: CASSEVRGSYEQYF.

This clone has a single count. This chain connects TRBV28 to TRBJ1-5; D is undetermined. V shed 4 bases and J shed 6 bases, with 7 bases lying between them. The CDR3 loop spans 12 amino acids. Germline V gives CDR1 MDHEN, CDR2 SYDVKM. CDR3 coding DNA: TGTGCCAGCAGTTCCGACGCTCAGCCCCAGCATTTT. Amino acid sequence: CASSSDAQPQHF. Complete variable domain (other parts from reference TRBV28 and TRBJ1-5): DVKVTQSSRYLVKRTGEKVFLECVQDMDHENMFWYRQDPGLGLRLIYFSYDVKMKEKGDIPEGYSVSREKKERFSLILESASTNQTSMYLCASSSDAQPQHFGDGTRLSIL.

In this sample, this clone turned up once. The V call is TRBV24-1, the J call TRBJ2-1; D gene ambiguous. V lost 3 bases and J lost 8, with 4 bases in between. The CDR3 runs 11 residues. CDR1 and CDR2 (germline): KGHDR, SFDVKD. CDR3 sequence reads: CATSDRDEQFF. The DNA of the CDR3 is TGTGCCACCAGTGATCGAGATGAGCAGTTCTTC.

The chain recombines TRBV27 with TRBJ2-2; D is possibly TRBD2 (6 bases). Trimming pared 6 bases from V and 5 bases from J, leaving 19 bases between. The CDR3 has 16 residues. CDR1 and CDR2 (germline): MNHEY, SMNVEV (reference sequence). The CDR3 nucleotides read TGTGCCAGCAGCCATCGCGGGGAATTCGTTACCGGGGAGCTGTTTTTT. Encoded protein: CASSHRGEFVTGELFF.

The chain carries TRBV4-1 and TRBJ1-3, with D maybe TRBD1 (5 bases). Per the germline V gene, CDR1 is MGHRA and CDR2 is YSYEKL. V lost 4 bases and J 6 bases, leaving 10 bases between the germline ends. The CDR3 spans 13 residues. CDR3 sequence reads: CASSPGTPNTIYF. CDR3 DNA: TGCGCCAGCAGCCCCGGGACTCCAAACACCATATATTTT.

This clone was counted once. The chain links TRBV6-2 or TRBV6-3 to TRBJ2-7, with D unresolved. The germline V and J ends were trimmed by 2 bases and 4 bases, with 9 bases remaining between them. Germline V gene lookup returns CDR1 MNHEY and CDR2 SVGEGT. This CDR3 is 13 amino acids long. The CDR3: CASSYKLAYEQYF. DNA of the CDR3: TGTGCCAGCAGTTACAAGTTAGCTTACGAGCAGTACTTC.

This rearrangement joins TRBV29-1 to TRBJ2-7; 11 bases are shared with TRBD2. The J segment lost 2 bases and the V segment lost 0 bases, leaving 0 bases of the junction unmatched. Germline V gene sequence: CDR1 SQVTM, CDR2 ANQGSEA. The CDR3 length is 14 residues. The CDR3 here is CSVEETSGTYEQYF. In nucleotides, the CDR3 is TGCAGCGTTGAAGAGACTAGCGGGACCTACGAGCAGTACTTC.

The rearrangement joins TRBV11-3 to TRBJ2-1; D gene ambiguous. V lost 0 bases and J 8 bases, leaving 5 bases between the germline ends. This CDR3 has 12 amino acids. Germline V lookup: CDR1 SGHNT, CDR2 YENEEA. The CDR3 region has the DNA TGTGCCAGCAGCTTAGAGGGGTATGAGCAGTTCTTC. Residues: CASSLEGYEQFF.

V gene TRBV28 combines with J gene TRBJ2-1, with D possibly TRBD2 on 7 matching bases. Trimming pared 4 bases from V and 7 bases from J, leaving 14 bases between. This CDR3 region has 14 residues. Germline-derived CDR1 and CDR2 are MDHEN and SYDVKM. CDR3 loop: CASSSWTRGNEQFF. The DNA for the CDR3 is TGTGCCAGCAGTTCATGGACTAGGGGGAATGAGCAGTTCTTC.

This chain links TRBV14 with TRBJ2-1, with D possibly matching TRBD1 (6 bases). This CDR3 has 15 amino acids. Trimming removed 0 bases from V and 6 bases from J, with 12 bases in between. Germline V gene sequence: CDR1 SGHDN, CDR2 FVKESK. The DNA of the CDR3 is TGTGCCAGCAGCCAAGAGTTAACAGGGCGCAATGAGCAGTTCTTC. Amino acids: CASSQELTGRNEQFF. Looking up the rest from reference TRBV14 and TRBJ2-1 gives the full variable domain: EAGVTQFPSHSVIEKGQTVTLRCDPISGHDNLYWYRRVMGKEIKFLLHFVKESKQDESGMPNNRFLAERTGGTYSTLKVQPAELEDSGVYFCASSQELTGRNEQFFGPGTRLTVL.

The rearrangement links TRBV15 to TRBJ2-7; TRBD2 agrees at 9 bases. The germline CDR1 and CDR2 sequences are LNHNV and YYDKDF (reference sequence). This CDR3 contains 15 residues. The V and J ends lost 1 base and 3 bases, in that order; junction bases with no gene match: 4. DNA of the CDR3: TGTGCCACCAGCAGAGTTGTAGCGGGAGACTACGAGCAGTACTTC. Protein product: CATSRVVAGDYEQYF.

This clone occurred once. This rearrangement joins TRBV14 to TRBJ1-1; unclear D gene. The CDR3 consists of 13 residues. The germline V gene encodes CDR1 SGHDN and CDR2 FVKESK. V lost 4 bases to trimming and J lost 3 bases, with 9 bases between them. The CDR3 here is CASSPITDTEAFF. DNA of the CDR3: TGTGCCAGCAGCCCAATTACGGACACTGAAGCTTTCTTT.

This clone was counted once. V and J are TRBV10-3 and TRBJ2-7; D is perhaps TRBD1 (6 bases). The CDR3 consists of 17 residues. Deletions cut 0 bases from V and 2 bases from J, with 17 bases between. The germline V gene has CDR1 ENHRY and CDR2 SYGVKD. CDR3 coding DNA: TGTGCCATCAGTGAGTCCCAAATAACAGGGCGCCCCTACGAGCAGTACTTC. Translating gives CAISESQITGRPYEQYF.

The chain links TRBV18 to TRBJ2-7; D possibly uses TRBD1 or TRBD2 (5 bases each). The CDR3 extends over 14 amino acids. Germline CDR1 KGHSH, CDR2 LQKENI. V was shortened by 0 bases and J by 3 bases, with 9 bases between the two germline ends. The CDR3 region has the DNA TGTGCCAGCTCACCACCGGGGGTTGGCTACGAGCAGTACTTC. As protein: CASSPPGVGYEQYF.